This T cell receptor beta chain was captured in a study of T cells in Graves' hyperthyroidism and ophthalmopathy. Overall study results and limits: From stable hyperthyroidism, ophthalmopathy was set apart by a 13 V-J model.

CDR3 size: 13 residues. Per the germline V gene, CDR1 is DFQATT and CDR2 is SNEGSKA (reference sequence). V gave up 6 bases and J gave up 2 bases, with 14 bases separating them. Authors of the study amplified TCR beta CDR3 regions from RNA transcripts. First-round RT-PCR of the TCR CDR3 relied on the HTBI primer set. Using its own MiXCR run on the multiplex PCR reads, TCRdb lists one record per CDR3 protein. The profile shows hundreds of thousands of distinct CDR3 sequences, roughly a sixth of them singletons. Turning to this clonotype: The antigen is unknown.

V and J are TRBV20-1 and TRBJ2-7; D possibly corresponds to TRBD1 (6 bases). The clonotype was recovered from a woman in her thirties or forties with Graves' ophthalmopathy. Sequencing input: blood. The CDR3 loop is CSADQGSAYEQYF. CDR3 DNA sequence: TGCAGTGCGGATCAGGGGTCCGCCTACGAGCAGTACTTC.